This T cell receptor beta chain was sequenced for a study of T cells in Graves' hyperthyroidism and ophthalmopathy. Looking at the study overall: Peripheral blood was acquired at first diagnosis, ahead of any therapy whatsoever. General observations from the study: Most thyroid clonotypes expanded above 0.001 were also detected in blood.

TCR beta CDR3 region amplification was performed from RNA transcripts. When the TCR CDR3 underwent first-round RT-PCR, the HTBI primer set was used. TCRdb re-called the multiplex PCR reads through MiXCR, storing one row per CDR3 protein. This sample yields approximately 400,000 distinct CDR3 sequences, of which roughly 14% are seen a single time; more than 9.5% belongs to the top ten. Stable Graves' hyperthyroidism meant no ophthalmopathy progression within 18 months. Based on clinical symptoms, serum thyroxine and TRAb, thyroid ultrasound and orbital computed tomography, diagnoses were reached. This CDR3 comprises 15 residues. Germline V gene data show CDR1 as SGDLS and CDR2 as YYNGEE. V dropped 4 bases and J dropped 8; count of bases not matched to a gene: 7. This clonotype appeared many times. Antigen specificity is unknown.

This clonotype originated in a woman between 55 and 75 years old with Graves' hyperthyroidism. The chain couples TRBV9 to TRBJ2-1; 12 bases map to TRBD2. The sequenced sample was blood. This chain's CDR3 is CASSLTSGSVHEQFF. The CDR3 nucleotides are TGTGCCAGCAGCCTGACTAGCGGGAGTGTCCATGAGCAGTTCTTC.